This TCR beta chain was documented in a study of T cell repertoires in cytomegalovirus infection. Study information: From public TCR beta signatures came an indication of both CMV infection and matching HLA type.

This clonotype was detected only a few times. Its cognate antigen is unknown. TCRdb reprocessed the reads with MiXCR, giving one entry per CDR3 protein. The table has around 550,000 distinct CDR3 sequences, less than 30% seen once. V gave up 3 bases and J gave up 5 bases, with 11 bases separating them. CDR3 length equals 14 residues. The germline V gene encodes CDR1 SGHTA and CDR2 FQGTGA. Points from the study as a whole: HLA-C-restricted, CMV-specific TCR beta clonotypes were dominant ex vivo.

The rearrangement uses TRBV7-3 and TRBJ2-1, with a tentative D call TRBD1 (6 bases). Material: PBMCs. The clonotype was recovered from a human donor in good health (CMV status not recorded). Some clones in this sample may be carry-over from other donors' samples. The CDR3 DNA is TGTGCCAGCAGCTTCAGGGGCAGAGACAATGAGCAGTTCTTC. Translating gives CASSFRGRDNEQFF.